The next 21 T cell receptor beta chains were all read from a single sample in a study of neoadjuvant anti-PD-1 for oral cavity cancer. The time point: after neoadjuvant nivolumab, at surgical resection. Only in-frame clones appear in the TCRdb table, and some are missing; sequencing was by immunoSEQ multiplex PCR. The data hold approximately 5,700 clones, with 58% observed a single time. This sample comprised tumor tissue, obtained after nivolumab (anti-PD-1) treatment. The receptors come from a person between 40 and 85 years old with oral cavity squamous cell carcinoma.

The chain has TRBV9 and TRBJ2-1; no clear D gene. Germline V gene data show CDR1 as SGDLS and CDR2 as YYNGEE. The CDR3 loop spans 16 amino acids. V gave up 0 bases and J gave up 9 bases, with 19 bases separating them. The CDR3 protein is CASSVASRLSQSEQFF. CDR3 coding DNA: TGTGCCAGCAGCGTAGCTTCCAGGCTCTCCCAGAGTGAGCAGTTCTTC.

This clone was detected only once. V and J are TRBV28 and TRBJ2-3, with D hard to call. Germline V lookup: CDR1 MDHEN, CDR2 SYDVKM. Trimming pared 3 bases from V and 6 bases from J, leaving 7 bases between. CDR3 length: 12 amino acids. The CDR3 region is CASSLILDTQYF. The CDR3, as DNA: TGTGCCAGCAGTTTGATTTTGGATACGCAGTATTTT.

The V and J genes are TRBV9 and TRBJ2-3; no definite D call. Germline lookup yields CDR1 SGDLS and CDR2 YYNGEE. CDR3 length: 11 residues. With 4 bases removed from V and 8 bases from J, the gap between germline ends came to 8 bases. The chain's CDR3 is CASSQSGTQYF. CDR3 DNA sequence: TGTGCCAGCAGCCAATCGGGTACGCAGTATTTT.

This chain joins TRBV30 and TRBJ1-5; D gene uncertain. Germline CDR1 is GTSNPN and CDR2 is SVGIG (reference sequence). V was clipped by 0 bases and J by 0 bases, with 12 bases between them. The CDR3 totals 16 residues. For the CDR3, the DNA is TGTGCCTGGAGTGTACCATGGGGAACTAGCAATCAGCCCCAGCATTTT. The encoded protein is CAWSVPWGTSNQPQHF.

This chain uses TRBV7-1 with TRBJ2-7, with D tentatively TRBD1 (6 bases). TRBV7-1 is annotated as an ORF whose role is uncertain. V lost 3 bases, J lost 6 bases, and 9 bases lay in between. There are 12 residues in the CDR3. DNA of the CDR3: TGTGCCAGCAGCTCCGGACAGCGCGAGCAGTACTTC. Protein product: CASSSGQREQYF.

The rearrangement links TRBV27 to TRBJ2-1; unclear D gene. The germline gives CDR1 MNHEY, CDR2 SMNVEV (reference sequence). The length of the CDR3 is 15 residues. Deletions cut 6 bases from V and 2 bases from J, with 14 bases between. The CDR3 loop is CASRPGRTTYNEQFF. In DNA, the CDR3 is TGTGCCAGCAGACCAGGACGTACCACCTACAATGAGCAGTTCTTC.

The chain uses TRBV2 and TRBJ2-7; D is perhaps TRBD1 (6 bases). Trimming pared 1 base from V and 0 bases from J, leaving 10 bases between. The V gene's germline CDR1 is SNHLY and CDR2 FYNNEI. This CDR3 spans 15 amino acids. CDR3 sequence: CASSEEQGGSYEQYF. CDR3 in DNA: TGTGCCAGCAGTGAAGAACAGGGCGGCTCCTACGAGCAGTACTTC.

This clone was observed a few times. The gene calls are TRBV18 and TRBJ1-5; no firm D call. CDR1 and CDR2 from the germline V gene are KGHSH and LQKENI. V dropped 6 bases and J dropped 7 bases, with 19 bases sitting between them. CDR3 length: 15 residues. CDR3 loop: CASSPKRESHQPQHF. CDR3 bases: TGTGCCAGCTCCCCCAAGAGGGAATCTCACCAGCCCCAGCATTTT.

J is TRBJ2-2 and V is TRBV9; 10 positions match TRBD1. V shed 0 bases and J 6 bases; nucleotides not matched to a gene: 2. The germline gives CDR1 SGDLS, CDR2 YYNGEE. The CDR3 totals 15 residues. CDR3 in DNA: TGTGCCAGCAGCGTAGAGACAGGGGGCTCCGGGGAGCTGTTTTTT. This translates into CASSVETGGSGELFF.

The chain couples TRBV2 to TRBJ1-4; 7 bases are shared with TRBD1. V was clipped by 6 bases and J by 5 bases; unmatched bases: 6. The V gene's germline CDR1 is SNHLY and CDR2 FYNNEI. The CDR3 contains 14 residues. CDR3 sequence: CASRTGQDNEKLFF. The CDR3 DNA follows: TGTGCCAGCAGAACAGGACAGGACAATGAAAAACTGTTTTTT.

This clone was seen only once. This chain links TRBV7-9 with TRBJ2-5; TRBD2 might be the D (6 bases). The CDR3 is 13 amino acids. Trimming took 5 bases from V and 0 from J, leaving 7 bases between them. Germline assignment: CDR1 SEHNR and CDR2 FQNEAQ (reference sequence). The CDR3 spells CASSRDYQETQYF. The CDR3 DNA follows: TGTGCCAGCAGCCGGGACTACCAAGAGACCCAGTACTTC.

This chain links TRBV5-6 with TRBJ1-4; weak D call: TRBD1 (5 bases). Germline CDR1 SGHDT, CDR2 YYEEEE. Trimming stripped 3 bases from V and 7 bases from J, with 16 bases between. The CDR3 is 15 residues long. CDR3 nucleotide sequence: TGTGCCAGCAGCTGGGCTTCGGGACGGCTTGAAAAACTGTTTTTT. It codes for CASSWASGRLEKLFF.

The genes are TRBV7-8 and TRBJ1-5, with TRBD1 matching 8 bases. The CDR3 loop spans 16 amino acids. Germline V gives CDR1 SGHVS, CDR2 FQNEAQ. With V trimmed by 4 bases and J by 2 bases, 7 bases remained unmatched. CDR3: CASSSYDRGGNQPQHF. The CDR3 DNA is TGTGCCAGCAGCTCCTACGACAGGGGTGGCAATCAGCCCCAGCATTTT.

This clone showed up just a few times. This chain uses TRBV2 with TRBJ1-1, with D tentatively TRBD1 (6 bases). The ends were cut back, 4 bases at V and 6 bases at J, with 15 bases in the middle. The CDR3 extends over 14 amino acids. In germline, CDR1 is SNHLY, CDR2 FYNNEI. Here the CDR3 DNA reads TGTGCCAGCAGTGCGAACAGGGCGCTCTCTGAAGCTTTCTTT. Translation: CASSANRALSEAFF.

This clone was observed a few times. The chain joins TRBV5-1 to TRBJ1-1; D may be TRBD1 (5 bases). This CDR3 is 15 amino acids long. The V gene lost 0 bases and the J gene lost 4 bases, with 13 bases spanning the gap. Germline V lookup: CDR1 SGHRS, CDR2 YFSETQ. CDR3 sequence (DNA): TGCGCCAGCAGCTTGGGAACAGGAGGGAGCACTGAAGCTTTCTTT. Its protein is CASSLGTGGSTEAFF.

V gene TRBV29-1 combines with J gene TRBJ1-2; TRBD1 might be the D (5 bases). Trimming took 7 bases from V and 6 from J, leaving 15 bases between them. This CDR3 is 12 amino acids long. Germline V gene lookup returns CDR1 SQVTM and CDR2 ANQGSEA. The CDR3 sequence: CSAERGTDGYTF. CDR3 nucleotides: TGCAGCGCCGAAAGGGGTACGGATGGCTACACCTTC.

CDR3 residues: CASSQDIRRAAYNEQFF. In nucleotides, the CDR3 is TGTGCCAGCAGCCAAGATATTAGGAGGGCCGCATACAATGAGCAGTTCTTC. The V gene is TRBV7-2, the J gene TRBJ2-1, with D possibly matching TRBD2 (6 bases). This CDR3 comprises 17 residues. V lost 5 bases, J lost 4 bases, and 21 bases lay in between. Germline CDR1 reads SGHTA; CDR2 reads FQGNSA.

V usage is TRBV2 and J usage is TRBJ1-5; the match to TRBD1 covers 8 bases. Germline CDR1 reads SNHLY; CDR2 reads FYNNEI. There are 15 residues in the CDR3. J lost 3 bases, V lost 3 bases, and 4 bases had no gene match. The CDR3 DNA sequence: TGTGCCAGCAGTGATTGGACAGGGATCAATCAGCCCCAGCATTTT. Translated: CASSDWTGINQPQHF.

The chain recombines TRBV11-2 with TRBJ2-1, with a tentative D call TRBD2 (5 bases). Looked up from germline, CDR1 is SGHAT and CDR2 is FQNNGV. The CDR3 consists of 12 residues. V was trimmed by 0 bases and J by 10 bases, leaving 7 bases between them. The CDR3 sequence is CASSLDWREQFF. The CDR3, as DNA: TGTGCCAGCAGCTTAGATTGGAGGGAGCAGTTCTTC.

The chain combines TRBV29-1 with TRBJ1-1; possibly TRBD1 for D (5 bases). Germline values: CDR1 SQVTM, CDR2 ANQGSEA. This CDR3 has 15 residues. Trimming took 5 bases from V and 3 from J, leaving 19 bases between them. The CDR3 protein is CSVTWGRSVDTEAFF. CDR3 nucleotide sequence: TGCAGCGTTACGTGGGGGAGAAGTGTGGACACTGAAGCTTTCTTT. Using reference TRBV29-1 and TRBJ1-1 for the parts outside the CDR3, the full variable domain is SAVISQKPSRDICQRGTSLTIQCQVDSQVTMMFWYRQQPGQSLTLIATANQGSEATYESGFVIDKFPISRPNLTFSTLTVSNMSPEDSSIYLCSVTWGRSVDTEAFFGQGTRLTVV.

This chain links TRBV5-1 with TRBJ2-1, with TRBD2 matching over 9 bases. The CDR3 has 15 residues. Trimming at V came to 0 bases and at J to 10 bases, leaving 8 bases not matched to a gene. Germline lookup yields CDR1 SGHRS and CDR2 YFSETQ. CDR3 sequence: CASSLGGAGGPEQFF. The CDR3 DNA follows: TGCGCCAGCAGCTTGGGGGGAGCGGGAGGCCCGGAGCAGTTCTTC.